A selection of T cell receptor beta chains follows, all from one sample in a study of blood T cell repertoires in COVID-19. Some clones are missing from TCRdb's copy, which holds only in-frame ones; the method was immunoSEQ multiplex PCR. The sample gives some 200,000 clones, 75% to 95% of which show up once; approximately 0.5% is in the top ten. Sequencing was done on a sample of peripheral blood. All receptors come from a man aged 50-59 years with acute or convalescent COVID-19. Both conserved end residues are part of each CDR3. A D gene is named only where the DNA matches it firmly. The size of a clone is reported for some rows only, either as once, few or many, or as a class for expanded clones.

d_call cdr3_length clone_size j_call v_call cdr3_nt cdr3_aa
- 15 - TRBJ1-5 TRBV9 TGTGCCAGCAGCGTAGGGTCAGACAGAAATCAGCCCCAGCATTTT CASSVGSDRNQPQHF
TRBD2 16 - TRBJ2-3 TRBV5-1 TGCGCCAGCAGCTTGGCCAGTCTAGCGGGAACAGATACGCAGTATTTT CASSLASLAGTDTQYF
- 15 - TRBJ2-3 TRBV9 TGTGCCAGCAGCGTAGCTCCAGGGTTGACAGATACGCAGTATTTT CASSVAPGLTDTQYF
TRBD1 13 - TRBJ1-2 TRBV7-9 TGTGCCAGCAGTCCCAGGGGGATCTATGGCTACACCTTC CASSPRGIYGYTF
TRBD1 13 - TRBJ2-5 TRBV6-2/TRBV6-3 TGTGCCAGCAGCCCGGGACAGTCAGAGACCCAGTACTTC CASSPGQSETQYF
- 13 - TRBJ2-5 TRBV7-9 TGTGCCAGCAGCTTAGATTTAGTCGAGACCCAGTACTTC CASSLDLVETQYF
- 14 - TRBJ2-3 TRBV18 TGTGCCAGCTCACCCACGGGGGGCACAGATACGCAGTATTTT CASSPTGGTDTQYF
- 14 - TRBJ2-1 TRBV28 TGTGCCAGCCCCCGGGACTTAGTCTACAATGAGCAGTTCTTC CASPRDLVYNEQFF
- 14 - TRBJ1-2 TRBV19 TGTGCCAGACTACAGGCTGGGGGCGGCTATGGCTACACCTTC CARLQAGGGYGYTF
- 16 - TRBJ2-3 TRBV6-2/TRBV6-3 TGTGCCAGCAGTTACTTGAGGCTTTCCCGCACAGATACGCAGTATTTT CASSYLRLSRTDTQYF
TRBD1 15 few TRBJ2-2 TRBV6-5 TGTGCCAGCGAGGGGGCGCGGTCTCCTTCCGGGGAGCTGTTTTTT CASEGARSPSGELFF
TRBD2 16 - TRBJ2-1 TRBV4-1 TGCGCCAGCAGCCACCCGGGGACTAGCGGAACAAATGAGCAGTTCTTC CASSHPGTSGTNEQFF
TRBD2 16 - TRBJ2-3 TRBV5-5 TGTGCCAGCAGCATTGGACTAGCGACAAGCACAGATACGCAGTATTTT CASSIGLATSTDTQYF
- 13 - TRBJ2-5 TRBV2 TGTGCCAGCAGATCTCAGGTCGAAGAGACCCAGTACTTC CASRSQVEETQYF
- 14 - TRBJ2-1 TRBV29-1 TGCAGCGTTGATGAGGTAGCGGCCTACAATGAGCAGTTCTTC CSVDEVAAYNEQFF
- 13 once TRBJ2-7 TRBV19 TGTGCCAGTAGCCGGGAATCTTTCTACGAGCAGTACTTC CASSRESFYEQYF
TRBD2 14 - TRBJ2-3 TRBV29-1 TGCAGCGTTAAGCGGCGGGGGAGCACAGATACGCAGTATTTT CSVKRRGSTDTQYF
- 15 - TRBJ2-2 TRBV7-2 TGTGCCAGCAGCTTAGTGAGGCCCCGGACCGGGGAGCTGTTTTTT CASSLVRPRTGELFF
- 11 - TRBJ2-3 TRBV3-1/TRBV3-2 TGTGCGACTCAATACACAGATACGCAGTATTTT CATQYTDTQYF
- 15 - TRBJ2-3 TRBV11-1 TGTGCCAGCAGCTTACACGGAAACAGGGAGGATACGCAGTATTTT CASSLHGNREDTQYF
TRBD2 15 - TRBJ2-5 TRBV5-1 TGCGCCAGCAGCTTAGGTCTAGCGGGAGGTGAGACCCAGTACTTC CASSLGLAGGETQYF
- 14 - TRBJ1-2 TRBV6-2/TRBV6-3 TGTGCCAGCAGTTATCTCAGTAATAACTATGGCTACACCTTC CASSYLSNNYGYTF
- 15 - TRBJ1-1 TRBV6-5 TGTGCCAGCAGTCCCCCAGGGGTCCTAAACACTGAAGCTTTCTTT CASSPPGVLNTEAFF
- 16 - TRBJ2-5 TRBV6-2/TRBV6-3 TGTGCCAGCAGTTACTCGGCGGGACAGAGGAAAGAGACCCAGTACTTC CASSYSAGQRKETQYF
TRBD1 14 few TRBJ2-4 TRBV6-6 TGTGCCAGCAGTACCCGACAGGGGCAGGACATTCAGTACTTC CASSTRQGQDIQYF
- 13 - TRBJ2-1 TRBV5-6 TGTGCCAGCAGCTCCGGGGTCCCCAGTGAGCAGTTCTTC CASSSGVPSEQFF
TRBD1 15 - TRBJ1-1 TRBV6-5 TGTGCCAGCAGGGCCGGGACAGGGGTCCGCACTGAAGCTTTCTTT CASRAGTGVRTEAFF
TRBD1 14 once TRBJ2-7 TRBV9 TGTGCCAGCAGCCCGGACAGGGGGCACTACGAGCAGTACTTC CASSPDRGHYEQYF
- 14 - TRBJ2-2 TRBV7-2 TGTGCCAGCAGCTTAGCACAGGACACCGGGGAGCTGTTTTTT CASSLAQDTGELFF
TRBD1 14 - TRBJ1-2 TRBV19 TGTGCCAGTAGTCGGACAGGCGAAGCCTATGGCTACACCTTC CASSRTGEAYGYTF
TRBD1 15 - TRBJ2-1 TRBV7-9 TGTGCCAGCAGCTCCCGGGACAGGAGTTACAATGAGCAGTTCTTC CASSSRDRSYNEQFF
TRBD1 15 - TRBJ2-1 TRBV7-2 TGTGCCAGCAGCACCTCCTTCGACAGGGGAAATGAGCAGTTCTTC CASSTSFDRGNEQFF
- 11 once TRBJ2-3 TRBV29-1 TGCAGCGTGCAACAGGCAGATACGCAGTATTTT CSVQQADTQYF
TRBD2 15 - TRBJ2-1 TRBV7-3 TGTGCCAGCAGCTTAACCGGCGGGAGTCGGAATGAGCAGTTCTTC CASSLTGGSRNEQFF
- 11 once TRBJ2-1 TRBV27 TGTGCCAGTACAGGGTACAATGAGCAGTTCTTC CASTGYNEQFF
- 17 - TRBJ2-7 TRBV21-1 TGTGCCAGCAGCAAAGTAACTTCCGGACTAGCGGATTACGAGCAGTACTTC CASSKVTSGLADYEQYF
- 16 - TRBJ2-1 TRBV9 TGTGCCAGCAGCGTAGATTTGAGCGGCGCTTACAATGAGCAGTTCTTC CASSVDLSGAYNEQFF
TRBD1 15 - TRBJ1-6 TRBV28 TGTGCCAGCAGCTTAGACGACAGGGAGCGCTCACCCCTCCACTTT CASSLDDRERSPLHF
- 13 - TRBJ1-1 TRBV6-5 TGTGCCAGCTTAGATAGGGGAAACACTGAAGCTTTCTTT CASLDRGNTEAFF
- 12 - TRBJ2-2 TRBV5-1 TGCGCCAGCAGCGCAGGGTACGGGGAGCTGTTTTTT CASSAGYGELFF
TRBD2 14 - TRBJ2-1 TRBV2 TGTGCCAGCAGTGAGGGACTAGCGGGATCTGAGCAGTTCTTC CASSEGLAGSEQFF
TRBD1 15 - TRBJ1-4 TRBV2 TGTGCCAGCAGTGATGGACAGGGAGGTTGGGAAAAACTGTTTTTT CASSDGQGGWEKLFF
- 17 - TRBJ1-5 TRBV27 TGTGCCAGCAGTTTATCTGCCCCGGGTTATAGCAATCAGCCCCAGCATTTT CASSLSAPGYSNQPQHF
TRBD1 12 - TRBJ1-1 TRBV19 TGTGCCAGTAGACTCGGGACAGGGGAAGCTTTCTTT CASRLGTGEAFF
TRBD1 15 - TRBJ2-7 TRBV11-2 TGTGCCAGCTCGCCTAGGGGACAGGGAACCTACGAGCAGTACTTC CASSPRGQGTYEQYF
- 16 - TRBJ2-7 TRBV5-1 TGCGCCAGCAGCCCTCGAGGCGGGCCCAGCTCCTACGAGCAGTACTTC CASSPRGGPSSYEQYF
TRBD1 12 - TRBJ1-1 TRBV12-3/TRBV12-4 TGTGCCAGCAGCCTGGGACAGACTGAAGCTTTCTTT CASSLGQTEAFF
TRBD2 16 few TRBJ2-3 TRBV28 TGTGCCAGCAGTCCTACACCGAGCGGGGGGACCAATACGCAGTATTTT CASSPTPSGGTNTQYF
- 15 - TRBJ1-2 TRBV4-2 TGTGCCAGCAGCCAGACTTGGACGGACAGCTATGGCTACACCTTC CASSQTWTDSYGYTF
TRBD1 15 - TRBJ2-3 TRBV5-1 TGCGCCAGCAGCTACAGGGGATGGGGCACAGATACGCAGTATTTT CASSYRGWGTDTQYF
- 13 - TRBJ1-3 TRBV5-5 TGTGCCAGCAGCCTAGGGGGGGCGGACACCATATATTTT CASSLGGADTIYF
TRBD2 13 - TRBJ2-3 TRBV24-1 TGTGCCACCAAGGGAGGGCGCGGGGATACGCAGTATTTT CATKGGRGDTQYF
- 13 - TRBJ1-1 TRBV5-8 TGTGCCAGCAGCTATTCGGTGAACACTGAAGCTTTCTTT CASSYSVNTEAFF